This T cell receptor (beta chain) was identified during a study of T cells in Graves' hyperthyroidism and ophthalmopathy. As concerns this clonotype: A much larger clonotype is one base distant, so this may be a read error.

TCR beta CDR3 region amplification was performed from RNA transcripts. In the first-round RT-PCR of the TCR CDR3, the HTBI primer set was used. TCRdb analysed the multiplex PCR reads with MiXCR anew, one entry per CDR3 protein. This table holds under 350,000 distinct CDR3 sequences, about 18% found once. Thyroid ultrasound and orbital computed tomography, with clinical symptoms and serum thyroxine and TRAb, informed diagnoses. The sequence was collected from a woman between 50 and 59 years old with Graves' hyperthyroidism. Material: blood.

The CDR3, as DNA: TGTGCCATCAAACGAGGGTCTAGCTCCGGGGACGAGCAGTACTTC. Translating it yields CAIKRGSSSGDEQYF. J is TRBJ2-7 and V is TRBV10-3; D might be TRBD2 (5 bases). Germline CDR1 reads ENHRY; CDR2 reads SYGVKD. This CDR3 is built from 15 residues. Trimming removed 7 bases from V and 5 bases from J, with 21 bases in between.